These 11 T cell receptor beta chains came from one sample sequenced in a study of blood T cells in healthy people across ages. A J-beta primer mix and a sample-barcoded 5' primer were used in a second PCR of about 6 to 12 cycles. TCRdb re-derived calls from the 5' RACE reads in MiXCR, one entry per CDR3 protein. Found here are around 1,000,000 distinct CDR3 sequences, less than 45% of them singletons; the top ten hold around 13%. Sequenced input: blood. All receptors derive from a man aged 18 to 30 in good health.

This chain uses TRBV6-5 with TRBJ1-2; D is unresolved. In germline, CDR1 is MNHEY, CDR2 SVGAGI. V dropped 5 bases and J dropped 1 base, with 14 bases sitting between them. The CDR3 is made up of 15 amino acids. The CDR3 nucleotides are TGTGCCAGCAGTAGTACCATAGGAGATAACTATGGCTACACCTTC. This translates into CASSSTIGDNYGYTF.

In this sample, this clonotype turned up a few times. The chain recombines TRBV2 with TRBJ1-2; D not resolved. Germline loops: CDR1 SNHLY, CDR2 FYNNEI. CDR3 size: 15 residues. Trimming pared 2 bases from V and 4 bases from J, leaving 14 bases between. Written as DNA, the CDR3 is TGTGCCAGCAGTGAAATTGCTAGGACCGTCTATGGCTACACCTTC. It codes for CASSEIARTVYGYTF.

The table lists this clonotype with a few counts. The rearrangement joins TRBV3-1 to TRBJ2-7; tentative D call: TRBD2 (7 bases). This CDR3 is 19 amino acids long. Germline CDR1 reads LGHDT; CDR2 reads YNNKEL (reference sequence). Trimming cost V 4 bases and J 2 bases, with 27 bases left between them. The CDR3 nucleotides are TGTGCCAGCAGCCGGAAGGCGGGGGCGTTCTCTAAATCCACCTACGAGCAGTACTTC. Encoded protein: CASSRKAGAFSKSTYEQYF.

CDR3 nucleotides: TGTGCCAGCAGCTGGGGAGGTACTCCGGGACAGAGGATAGATACGCAGTATTTT. It yields the protein CASSWGGTPGQRIDTQYF. The chain combines TRBV3-1 with TRBJ2-3; D is perhaps TRBD1 (7 bases). V dropped 5 bases and J dropped 5 bases, with 26 bases sitting between them. Germline CDR1 LGHDT, CDR2 YNNKEL (reference sequence). The CDR3 is made up of 18 amino acids.

The chain links TRBV19 to TRBJ1-5; D gene unclear. The CDR3 length is 15 residues. V was cut by 7 bases and J by 4 bases, with 17 bases left in between. Looked up from germline, CDR1 is LNHDA and CDR2 is SQIVND (reference sequence). In nucleotides, the CDR3 is TGTGCCAGTACCTCCGGCGCGGCAGGAAATCAGCCCCAGCATTTT. This translates into CASTSGAAGNQPQHF. Variable domain in full (rest from reference TRBV19 and TRBJ1-5): DGGITQSPKYLFRKEGQNVTLSCEQNLNHDAMYWYRQDPGQGLRLIYYSQIVNDFQKGDIAEGYSVSREKKESFPLTVTSAQKNPTAFYLCASTSGAAGNQPQHFGDGTRLSIL.

In regard to this clonotype: The missing conserved phenylalanine or tryptophan at the end of this CDR3 makes a read error likely. V is TRBV27 and J is TRBJ2-3; 7 nucleotides match TRBD2. Looked up from germline, CDR1 is MNHEY and CDR2 is SMNVEV (reference sequence). The CDR3 extends over 14 amino acids. V dropped 4 bases and J dropped 2; count of bases not matched to a gene: 3. In nucleotides, the CDR3 is TGTGCCAGCAGTTACCGGGGGGACACAGATACGCAGTATATT. It is translated as CASSYRGDTDTQYI.

A note on this clonotype: A much larger clone is a single base away; this may be a read error. V gene TRBV20-1 combines with J gene TRBJ1-1; D is unresolved. Germline V gene lookup returns CDR1 DFQATT and CDR2 SNEGSKA (reference sequence). The ends were cut back, 7 bases at V and 3 bases at J, with 15 bases in the middle. This CDR3 comprises 13 residues. The CDR3 reads CSVKPHTDTEAFF. The CDR3 DNA is TGCAGTGTAAAGCCTCATACTGACACTGAAGCTTTCTTT.

CDR3 sequence: CASSQVGGGNNEQFF. CDR3 DNA sequence: TGTGCCAGCAGCCAAGTCGGGGGGGGGAACAATGAGCAGTTCTTC. This sequence joins TRBV3-1 and TRBJ2-1; TRBD2 agrees at 8 bases. The length of the CDR3 is 15 residues. Per the germline V gene, CDR1 is LGHDT and CDR2 is YNNKEL (reference sequence). Trimming removed 1 base from V and 5 bases from J; junction bases left unmatched: 4.

The J gene is TRBJ1-1, the V gene TRBV18; maybe TRBD1 (5 bases). The germline gives CDR1 KGHSH, CDR2 LQKENI. This CDR3 has 15 amino acids. V lost 5 bases, J lost 1 base, and 14 bases lay in between. The CDR3 spells CASSATALENTEAFF. The CDR3 DNA reads TGTGCCAGCTCAGCGACAGCGTTGGAGAACACTGAAGCTTTCTTT.

This clonotype occurred a few times. The V call is TRBV20-1, the J call TRBJ2-1, with 7 bases fitting TRBD1. Germline V gene data show CDR1 as DFQATT and CDR2 as SNEGSKA (reference sequence). Trimming removed 7 bases from V and 5 bases from J; junction bases left unmatched: 8. The CDR3 spans 13 residues. CDR3 in amino acids: CSDQQGYDNEQFF. The CDR3 nucleotides are TGCAGTGACCAACAGGGGTACGACAATGAGCAGTTCTTC.

V usage is TRBV10-3 and J usage is TRBJ2-3; TRBD1 or TRBD2 may be the D gene (5 bases each). V was trimmed by 0 bases and J by 9 bases, leaving 22 bases between them. Germline loops: CDR1 ENHRY, CDR2 SYGVKD. CDR3 size: 17 residues. The CDR3, as DNA: TGTGCCATCAGTGAGTCGACCGGGGCCCCCCTCACGAGGACGCAGTATTTT. Translating it yields CAISESTGAPLTRTQYF.